The rows below give T cell receptor beta chains drawn from one sample of a study of PD-1 blockade in classical Hodgkin lymphoma. Profiled with immunoSEQ multiplex PCR; TCRdb holds only in-frame clones, not every one. The sample yields around 37,000 clones, approximately 90% seen once. Specimen: CD4+ T cells from blood, collected before the fourth cycle of nivolumab. The receptor set was obtained from a human donor with classical Hodgkin lymphoma. The CDR3 runs from the conserved cysteine through the conserved F or W. A D gene is named only where the DNA matches it firmly. Part of the rows lack a size; the others show once, few, many or a class for expanded clones.

V: TRBV27; J: TRBJ1-2; size: .; D: TRBD1; DNA: TGTGCCAGCAGTACCGCAGGGGGCAGGGGCTACACCTTC; CDR3: CASSTAGGRGYTF
V: TRBV6-5; J: TRBJ2-5; size: once; D: TRBD1; DNA: TGTGCCAGCAGCCGCCGGGACAGGGGACAAGAGACCCAGTACTTC; CDR3: CASSRRDRGQETQYF
V: TRBV30; J: TRBJ2-7; size: .; D: TRBD1; DNA: TGTGCCTGGAGTGTTGGACGGACAGGGGTTTTCGAGCAGTACTTC; CDR3: CAWSVGRTGVFEQYF
V: TRBV6-5; J: TRBJ1-4; size: .; D: .; DNA: TGTGCCAGCGGCCTGGGCAGGAAGAATGAAAAACTGTTTTTT; CDR3: CASGLGRKNEKLFF
V: TRBV6-1; J: TRBJ1-1; size: few; D: .; DNA: TGTGCCAGCAGTATACAGGGAGCCGAAGCTTTCTTT; CDR3: CASSIQGAEAFF
V: TRBV5-1; J: TRBJ2-3; size: .; D: .; DNA: TGCGCCAGCAGCTTGTTACAGGGAGGCACAGATACGCAGTATTTT; CDR3: CASSLLQGGTDTQYF
V: TRBV20-1; J: TRBJ1-2; size: few; D: .; DNA: TGCAGTGCTAGCGGCTACACCTTC; CDR3: CSASGYTF
V: TRBV19; J: TRBJ2-5; size: .; D: .; DNA: TGTGCCAGTAGTACTCCCCGTACTTTCGGGCAAGAGACCCAGTACTTC; CDR3: CASSTPRTFGQETQYF
V: TRBV5-5; J: TRBJ1-5; size: .; D: .; DNA: TGTGCCAGCAGCTTGGAGGGGTTCAATCAGCCCCAGCATTTT; CDR3: CASSLEGFNQPQHF
V: TRBV10-3; J: TRBJ1-5; size: .; D: TRBD1; DNA: TGTGCCATCAGTGACCCCTTTCGGACAGGGAGCGGTCTCAATCAGCCCCAGCATTTT; CDR3: CAISDPFRTGSGLNQPQHF
V: TRBV30; J: TRBJ2-5; size: .; D: .; DNA: TGTGCCTGGACAGGGGAGACCCAGTACTTC; CDR3: CAWTGETQYF
V: TRBV28; J: TRBJ1-2; size: .; D: .; DNA: TGTGCCAGCAGTTTAGGTGGAGGGGGGGTCTATGGCTACACCTTC; CDR3: CASSLGGGGVYGYTF
V: TRBV5-1; J: TRBJ1-4; size: .; D: .; DNA: TGCGCCAGCAGCCTGACAGCAACTAATGAAAAACTGTTTTTT; CDR3: CASSLTATNEKLFF
V: TRBV28; J: TRBJ1-2; size: .; D: TRBD1; DNA: TGTGCCAGCAGTTCCGGGACAGGGAACTATGGCTACACCTTC; CDR3: CASSSGTGNYGYTF
V: TRBV18; J: TRBJ1-2; size: .; D: .; DNA: TGTGCCAGCTCACCATCCGGGACCGCCGCCTACGGCTACACCTTC; CDR3: CASSPSGTAAYGYTF
V: TRBV30; J: TRBJ2-7; size: .; D: TRBD2; DNA: TGTGCCTGGAGTGGGGGACTAGTATACGAGCAGTACTTC; CDR3: CAWSGGLVYEQYF
V: TRBV5-1; J: TRBJ2-7; size: once; D: .; DNA: TGCGCCAGCAGCTTGCGGTGGACCCCGAGCTCCTACGAGCAGTACTTC; CDR3: CASSLRWTPSSYEQYF
V: TRBV30; J: TRBJ2-7; size: .; D: .; DNA: TGTGCCTGGAGTGTCCCGGGCCTCCTCGAGCAGTACTTC; CDR3: CAWSVPGLLEQYF
V: TRBV5-1; J: TRBJ1-1; size: .; D: .; DNA: TGCGCCAGCAGCTTGGGGAGAGAACCGGGAGCTTTCTTT; CDR3: CASSLGREPGAFF
V: TRBV6-1; J: TRBJ1-2; size: .; D: .; DNA: TGTGCCAGCAGGGATCTGCAATCGAGAGCCCCGGACACCTTC; CDR3: CASRDLQSRAPDTF